These 13 T cell receptor beta chains were sequenced from one sample in a study of T cells in localized non-small cell lung cancer. The assay was immunoSEQ multiplex PCR, and TCRdb's table has in-frame clones only and misses some. The table lists about 28,000 clones, roughly four fifths of them singletons. The specimen was peripheral blood mononuclear cells, collected before any cancer treatment. The receptors shown here come from a man between 40 and 70 years old with stage III lung adenocarcinoma.

The chain couples TRBV5-1 to TRBJ2-5, with 7 bases lining up with TRBD1. CDR1 and CDR2 (germline): SGHRS, YFSETQ. This CDR3 has 15 residues. Trimming took 0 bases from V and 2 from J; bases not matched to a gene: 4. CDR3 residues: CASSLGGTAQETQYF. CDR3 in DNA: TGCGCCAGCAGCTTGGGGGGGACAGCGCAAGAGACCCAGTACTTC.

The table lists this clone with a count of one. The rearrangement links TRBV5-1 to TRBJ2-1; a weak D match, TRBD2 (5 bases). This CDR3 is built from 15 residues. Trimming removed 3 bases at V and 1 base at J, with 11 bases between. Germline V CDR1 and CDR2: SGHRS, YFSETQ. CDR3 in amino acids: CASSSFEGSYNEQFF. CDR3 DNA sequence: TGCGCCAGCAGCTCGTTTGAGGGTTCCTACAATGAGCAGTTCTTC.

The chain employs TRBV11-2 and TRBJ2-7; TRBD2 matches 11 bases. Trimming removed 2 bases from V and 7 bases from J; junction bases left unmatched: 13. Germline V gene sequence: CDR1 SGHAT, CDR2 FQNNGV. CDR3 size: 17 residues. The CDR3 sequence is CASSLRLAGGGVREQYF. The CDR3 nucleotides read TGTGCCAGCAGCTTAAGGCTAGCGGGAGGAGGGGTGAGGGAGCAGTACTTC.

The chain is built from TRBV6-5 and TRBJ1-1, with D possibly being TRBD1 (5 bases). CDR1 MNHEY and CDR2 SVGAGI come from the germline V gene. The CDR3 covers 13 residues. The ends were cut back, 7 bases at V and 2 bases at J, with 11 bases in the middle. DNA for the CDR3: TGTGCCAGCACCACAGGCCTAAACACTGAAGCTTTCTTT. It is translated as CASTTGLNTEAFF.

A note on this clone: One end of the junction varies from germline; a read error may be responsible. V and J are TRBV7-8 and TRBJ1-4; 9 bases are a match to TRBD1. Germline-derived CDR1 and CDR2 are SGHVS and FQNEAQ. There are 15 residues in the CDR3. Here the CDR3 reads CASNLQGASGEKLFF. The DNA of the CDR3 is TGTGCCAGCAACTTACAGGGGGCATCGGGTGAAAAACTGTTTTTT. Full variable domain (remainder filled in from reference TRBV7-8 and TRBJ1-4): GAGVSQSPRYKVAKRGQDVALRCDPISGHVSLFWYQQALGQGPEFLTYFQNEAQLDKSGLPSDRFFAERPEGSVSTLKIQRTQQEDSAVYLCASNLQGASGEKLFFGSGTQLSVL.

This clone was observed a handful of times. The V and J genes are TRBV4-1 and TRBJ1-2; D unclear. CDR1 is MGHRA, CDR2 YSYEKL, per germline. V was shortened by 1 base and J by 8 bases, with 17 bases between the two germline ends. The CDR3 has 15 residues. CDR3 sequence (DNA): TGCGCCAGCAGCCAAGGAGGGAGGGCCCTTAGGGGCTACACCTTC. Translating it yields CASSQGGRALRGYTF.

V gene TRBV9 combines with J gene TRBJ1-6; possibly TRBD1 for D (5 bases). The CDR3 consists of 14 residues. Germline CDR1 reads SGDLS; CDR2 reads YYNGEE. V lost 2 bases, J lost 10 bases, and 13 bases lay in between. The CDR3 DNA sequence: TGTGCCAGCAGCGTGACTGAGGGGAAATCACCCCTCCACTTT. Translated, it gives CASSVTEGKSPLHF.

This clone has just one count. V is TRBV27 and J is TRBJ1-2; D unresolved. CDR1 and CDR2 from the germline V gene are MNHEY and SMNVEV (reference sequence). The CDR3 has 13 amino acids. V was shortened by 3 bases and J by 7 bases, with 12 bases between the two germline ends. The CDR3: CASSFSSRGGYTF. In DNA form, the CDR3 reads TGTGCCAGCAGTTTCTCATCCCGGGGTGGCTACACCTTC.

This clone has just a few counts. The V gene is TRBV6-1, the J gene TRBJ1-5; D is unresolved. V lost 3 bases, J lost 2 bases, and 20 bases lay in between. The germline V gene encodes CDR1 MNHNS and CDR2 SASEGT. This CDR3 contains 18 residues. This chain's CDR3 is CASSDFEWEGIGNQPQHF. As DNA, the CDR3 is TGTGCCAGCAGTGATTTTGAGTGGGAGGGAATAGGCAATCAGCCCCAGCATTTT.

The J gene is TRBJ1-1, the V gene TRBV18; TRBD1 agrees at 7 bases. The CDR3 covers 18 residues. Germline V gene lookup returns CDR1 KGHSH and CDR2 LQKENI. J gave up 0 bases and V 4 bases, and 14 bases lay outside the gene matches. CDR3 bases: TGTGCCAGCTCACTACAGACTCCTGGGACAGTCATGAACACTGAAGCTTTCTTT. Translated, it gives CASSLQTPGTVMNTEAFF.

Remarks on this clone: Other DNA sequences in this sample translate to the same CDR3. The chain employs TRBV7-9 and TRBJ2-2; 11 bases align to TRBD1. This CDR3 has 15 amino acids. The V and J ends lost 4 bases and 4 bases, in that order; junction bases with no gene match: 2. In germline, CDR1 is SEHNR, CDR2 FQNEAQ (reference sequence). The CDR3 loop is CASSSDRGPTGELFF. The DNA for the CDR3 is TGTGCCAGCAGCTCGGACAGGGGGCCCACCGGGGAGCTGTTTTTT.

V is TRBV6-5 and J is TRBJ1-4; no clear D gene. This CDR3 spans 16 amino acids. Germline V CDR1 and CDR2: MNHEY, SVGAGI. Trimming left V 2 bases short and J 7 bases short, with 17 bases between. Here the CDR3 reads CASSYPDLVGSEKLFF. The CDR3 nucleotides are TGTGCCAGCAGTTACCCCGACCTTGTGGGTTCTGAAAAACTGTTTTTT.

The CDR3 DNA follows: TGTGCCAGCAGCCCCCAGGGGACCCAAGAGACCCAGTACTTC. Translating it yields CASSPQGTQETQYF. The chain recombines TRBV11-3 with TRBJ2-5; possible D gene TRBD1, 6 bases. CDR3 length: 14 residues. Germline V CDR1 and CDR2: SGHNT, YENEEA. V was cut by 5 bases and J by 1 base, with 11 bases left in between.